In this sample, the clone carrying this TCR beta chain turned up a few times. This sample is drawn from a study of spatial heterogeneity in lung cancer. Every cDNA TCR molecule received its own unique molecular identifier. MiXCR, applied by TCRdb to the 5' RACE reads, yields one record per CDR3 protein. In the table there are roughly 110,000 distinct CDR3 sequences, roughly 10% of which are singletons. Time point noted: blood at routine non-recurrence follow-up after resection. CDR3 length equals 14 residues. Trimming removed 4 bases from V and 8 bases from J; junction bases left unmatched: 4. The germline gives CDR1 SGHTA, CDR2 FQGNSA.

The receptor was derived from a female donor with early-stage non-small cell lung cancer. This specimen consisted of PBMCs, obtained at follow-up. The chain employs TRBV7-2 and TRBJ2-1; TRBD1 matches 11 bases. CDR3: CASSSRTGGYEQFF. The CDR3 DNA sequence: TGTGCCAGCAGCTCCCGGACAGGGGGCTATGAGCAGTTCTTC.